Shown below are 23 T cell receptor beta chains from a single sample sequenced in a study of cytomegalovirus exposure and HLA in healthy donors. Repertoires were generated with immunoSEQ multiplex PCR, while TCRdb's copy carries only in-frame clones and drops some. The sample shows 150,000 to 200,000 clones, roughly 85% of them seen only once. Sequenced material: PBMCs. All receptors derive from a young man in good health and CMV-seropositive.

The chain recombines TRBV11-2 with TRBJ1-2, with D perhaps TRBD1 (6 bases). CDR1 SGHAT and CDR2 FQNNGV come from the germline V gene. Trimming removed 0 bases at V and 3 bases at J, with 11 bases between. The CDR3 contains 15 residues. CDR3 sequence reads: CASSLDLAGDYGYTF. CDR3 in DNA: TGTGCCAGCAGCTTAGATCTAGCAGGGGACTATGGCTACACCTTC. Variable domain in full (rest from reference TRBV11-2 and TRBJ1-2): EAGVAQSPRYKIIEKRQSVAFWCNPISGHATLYWYQQILGQGPKLLIQFQNNGVVDDSQLPKDRFSAERLKGVDSTLKIQPAKLEDSAVYLCASSLDLAGDYGYTFGSGTRLTVV.

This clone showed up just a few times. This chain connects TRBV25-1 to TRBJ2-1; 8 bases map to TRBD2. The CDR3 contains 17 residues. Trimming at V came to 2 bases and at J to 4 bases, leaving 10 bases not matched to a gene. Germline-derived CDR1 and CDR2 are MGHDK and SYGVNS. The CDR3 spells CASSETSGTSSYNEQFF. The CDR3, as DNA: TGTGCCAGCAGTGAAACGTCCGGGACTAGTAGTTACAATGAGCAGTTCTTC. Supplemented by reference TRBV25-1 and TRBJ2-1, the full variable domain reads EADIYQTPRYLVIGTGKKITLECSQTMGHDKMYWYQQDPGMELHLIHYSYGVNSTEKGDLSSESTVSRIRTEHFPLTLESARPSHTSQYLCASSETSGTSSYNEQFFGPGTRLTVL.

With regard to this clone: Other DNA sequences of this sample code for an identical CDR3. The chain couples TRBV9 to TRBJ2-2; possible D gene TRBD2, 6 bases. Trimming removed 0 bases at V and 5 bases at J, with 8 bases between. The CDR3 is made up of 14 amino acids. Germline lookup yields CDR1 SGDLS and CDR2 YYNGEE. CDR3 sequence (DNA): TGTGCCAGCAGCGTAGGAGGAGGGACCGGGGAGCTGTTTTTT. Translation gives CASSVGGGTGELFF.

Here the CDR3 DNA reads TGTGCCAGCAGTTTATCGTGGAGAGAGACCCAGTACTTC. Translation gives CASSLSWRETQYF. The rearrangement joins TRBV27 to TRBJ2-5; D gene uncertain. V was cut by 0 bases and J by 4 bases, with 6 bases left in between. The V gene's germline CDR1 is MNHEY and CDR2 SMNVEV (reference sequence). The CDR3 spans 13 residues.

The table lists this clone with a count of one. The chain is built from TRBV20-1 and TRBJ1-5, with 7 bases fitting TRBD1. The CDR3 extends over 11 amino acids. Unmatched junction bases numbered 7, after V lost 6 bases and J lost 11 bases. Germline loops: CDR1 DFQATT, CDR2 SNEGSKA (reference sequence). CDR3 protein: CSAERQGAQHF. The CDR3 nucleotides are TGCAGTGCGGAAAGACAGGGCGCCCAGCATTTT.

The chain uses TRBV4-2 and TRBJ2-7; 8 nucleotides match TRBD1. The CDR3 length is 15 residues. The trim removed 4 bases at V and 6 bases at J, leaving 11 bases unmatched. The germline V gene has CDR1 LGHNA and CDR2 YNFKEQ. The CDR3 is CASSPEPLDRAEQYF. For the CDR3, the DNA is TGTGCCAGCAGCCCGGAACCTTTGGACAGGGCCGAGCAGTACTTC.

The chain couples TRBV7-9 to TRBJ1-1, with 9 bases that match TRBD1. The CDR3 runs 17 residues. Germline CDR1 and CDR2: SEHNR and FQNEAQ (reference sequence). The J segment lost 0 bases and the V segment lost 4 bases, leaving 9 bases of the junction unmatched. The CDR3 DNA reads TGTGCCAGCAGCTCGCTCGGGACAGGGTTCATGAACACTGAAGCTTTCTTT. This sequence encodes CASSSLGTGFMNTEAFF.

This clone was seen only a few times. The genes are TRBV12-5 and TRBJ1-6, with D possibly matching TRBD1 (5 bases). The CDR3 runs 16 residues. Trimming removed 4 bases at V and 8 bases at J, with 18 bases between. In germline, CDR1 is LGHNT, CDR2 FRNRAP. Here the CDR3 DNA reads TGTGCTAGTGGTTCAACTCGTGCAGGGCTTGATTCACCCCTCCACTTT. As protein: CASGSTRAGLDSPLHF.

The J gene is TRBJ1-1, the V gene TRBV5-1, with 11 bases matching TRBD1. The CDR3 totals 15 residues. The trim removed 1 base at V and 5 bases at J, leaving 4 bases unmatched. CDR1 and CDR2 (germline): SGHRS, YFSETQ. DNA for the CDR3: TGCGCCAGCAGCTTGTCCGGACAGGGGGCTACTGAAGCTTTCTTT. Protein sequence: CASSLSGQGATEAFF.

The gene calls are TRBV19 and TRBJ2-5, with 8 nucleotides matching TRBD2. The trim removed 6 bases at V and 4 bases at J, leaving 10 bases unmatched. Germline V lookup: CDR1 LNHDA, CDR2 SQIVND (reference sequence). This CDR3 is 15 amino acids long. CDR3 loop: CASRQGLGEPETQYF. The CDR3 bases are TGTGCCAGTAGACAGGGACTAGGGGAGCCAGAGACCCAGTACTTC.

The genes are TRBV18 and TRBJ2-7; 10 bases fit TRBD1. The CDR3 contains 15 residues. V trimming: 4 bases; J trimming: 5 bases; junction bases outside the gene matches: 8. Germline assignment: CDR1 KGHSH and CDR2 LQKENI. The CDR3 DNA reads TGTGCCAGCTCACTGTGGGGACAGGGGAGCGACGAGCAGTACTTC. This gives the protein CASSLWGQGSDEQYF.

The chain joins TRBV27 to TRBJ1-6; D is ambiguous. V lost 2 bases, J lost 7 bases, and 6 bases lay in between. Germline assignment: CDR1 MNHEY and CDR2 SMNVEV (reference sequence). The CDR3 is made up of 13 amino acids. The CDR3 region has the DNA TGTGCCAGCAGTTTAGCAGGAAATTCACCCCTCCACTTT. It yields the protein CASSLAGNSPLHF.

The CDR3 protein is CAWSQGDTSSYEQYF. The CDR3 coding sequence is TGTGCCTGGAGTCAGGGGGACACGAGCTCCTACGAGCAGTACTTC. V and J are TRBV30 and TRBJ2-7; 7 bases line up with TRBD1. The V gene end was trimmed by 2 bases and the J gene end by 0 bases; junction bases not matched to a gene: 7. From germline, CDR1 is GTSNPN and CDR2 SVGIG (reference sequence). The CDR3 totals 15 residues.

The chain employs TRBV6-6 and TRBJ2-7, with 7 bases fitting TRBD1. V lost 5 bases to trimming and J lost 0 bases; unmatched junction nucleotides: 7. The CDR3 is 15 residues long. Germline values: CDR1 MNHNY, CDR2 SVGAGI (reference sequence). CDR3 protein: CASSPLRDSSYEQYF. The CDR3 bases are TGTGCCAGCAGTCCTCTCCGGGACAGCTCCTACGAGCAGTACTTC.

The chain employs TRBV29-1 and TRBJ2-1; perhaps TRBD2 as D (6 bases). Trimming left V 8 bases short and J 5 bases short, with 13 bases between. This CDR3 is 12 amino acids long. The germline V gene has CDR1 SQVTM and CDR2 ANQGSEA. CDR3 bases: TGCAGCAGGACTATTGGGGACAATGAGCAGTTCTTC. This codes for CSRTIGDNEQFF.

This CDR3 reads CASNTYNEQFF. The DNA for the CDR3 is TGTGCCAGCAATACCTACAATGAGCAGTTCTTC. The J gene is TRBJ2-1, the V gene TRBV2, with D unresolved. This CDR3 is built from 11 residues. V lost 7 bases and J 2 bases, leaving 3 bases between the germline ends. Germline CDR1 and CDR2: SNHLY and FYNNEI.

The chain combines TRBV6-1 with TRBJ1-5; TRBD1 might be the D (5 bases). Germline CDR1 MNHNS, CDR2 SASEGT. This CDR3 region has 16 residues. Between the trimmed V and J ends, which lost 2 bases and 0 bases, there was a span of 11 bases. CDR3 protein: CASSERQYISNQPQHF. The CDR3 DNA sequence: TGTGCCAGCAGTGAAAGACAGTACATTAGCAATCAGCCCCAGCATTTT.

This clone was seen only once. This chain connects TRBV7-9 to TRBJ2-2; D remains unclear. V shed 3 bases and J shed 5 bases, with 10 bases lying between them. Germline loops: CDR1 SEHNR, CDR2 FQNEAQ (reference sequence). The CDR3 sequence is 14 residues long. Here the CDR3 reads CASSFTTVTGELFF. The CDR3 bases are TGTGCCAGCAGCTTCACGACTGTAACCGGGGAGCTGTTTTTT.

CDR3 sequence (DNA): TGTGCCAGCAGCTTTAGCGGGGGGACCACAGATACGCAGTATTTT. Translated, it gives CASSFSGGTTDTQYF. The chain carries TRBV7-6 and TRBJ2-3; TRBD2 matches at 10 bases. CDR1 is SGHVS, CDR2 FNYEAQ, per germline. The V segment lost 3 bases and the J segment 2 bases; nucleotides outside the gene matches: 2. The CDR3 has 15 amino acids.

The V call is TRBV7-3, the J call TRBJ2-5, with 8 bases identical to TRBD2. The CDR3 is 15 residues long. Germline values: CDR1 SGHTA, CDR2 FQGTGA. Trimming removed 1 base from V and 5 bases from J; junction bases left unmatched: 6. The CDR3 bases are TGTGCCAGCAGCTTAAGCGGACTAGCTGGCGAGACCCAGTACTTC. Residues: CASSLSGLAGETQYF.

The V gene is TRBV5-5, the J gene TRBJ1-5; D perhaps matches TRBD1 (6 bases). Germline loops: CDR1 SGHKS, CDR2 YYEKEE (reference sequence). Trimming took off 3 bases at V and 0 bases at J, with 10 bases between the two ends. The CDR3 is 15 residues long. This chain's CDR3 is CASSYQGPSNQPQHF. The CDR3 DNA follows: TGTGCCAGCAGCTACCAGGGGCCTAGCAATCAGCCCCAGCATTTT. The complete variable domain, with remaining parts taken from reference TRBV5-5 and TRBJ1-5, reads DAGVTQSPTHLIKTRGQQVTLRCSPISGHKSVSWYQQVLGQGPQFIFQYYEKEERGRGNFPDRFSARQFPNYSSELNVNALLLGDSALYLCASSYQGPSNQPQHFGDGTRLSIL.

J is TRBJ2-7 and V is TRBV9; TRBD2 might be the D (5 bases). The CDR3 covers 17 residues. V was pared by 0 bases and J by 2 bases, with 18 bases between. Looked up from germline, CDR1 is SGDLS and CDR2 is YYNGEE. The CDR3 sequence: CASSVVLFCGFAYEQYF. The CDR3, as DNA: TGTGCCAGCAGCGTAGTCCTATTCTGCGGGTTCGCCTACGAGCAGTACTTC.

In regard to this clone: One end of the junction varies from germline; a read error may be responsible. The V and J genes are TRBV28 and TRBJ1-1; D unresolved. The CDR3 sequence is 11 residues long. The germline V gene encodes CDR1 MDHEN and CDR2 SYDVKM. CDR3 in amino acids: CASGLNGEAFF. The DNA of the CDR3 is TGTGCCAGCGGTTTAAACGGTGAAGCTTTCTTT. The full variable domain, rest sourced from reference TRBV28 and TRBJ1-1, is DVKVTQSSRYLVKRTGEKVFLECVQDMDHENMFWYRQDPGLGLRLIYFSYDVKMKEKGDIPEGYSVSREKKERFSLILESASTNQTSMYLCASGLNGEAFFGQGTRLTVV.